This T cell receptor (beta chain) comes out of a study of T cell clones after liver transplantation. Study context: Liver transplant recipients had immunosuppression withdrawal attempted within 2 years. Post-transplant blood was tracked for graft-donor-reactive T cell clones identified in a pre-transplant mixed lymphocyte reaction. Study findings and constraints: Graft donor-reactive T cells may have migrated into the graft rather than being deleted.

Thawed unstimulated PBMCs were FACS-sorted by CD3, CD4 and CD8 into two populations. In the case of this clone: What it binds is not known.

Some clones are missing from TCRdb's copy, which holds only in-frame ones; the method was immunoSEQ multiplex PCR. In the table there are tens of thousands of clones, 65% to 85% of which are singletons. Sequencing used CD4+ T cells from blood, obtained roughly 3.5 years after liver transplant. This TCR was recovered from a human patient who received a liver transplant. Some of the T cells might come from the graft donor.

CDR3: CASSSGPNTGELFF. CDR3 DNA sequence: TGCGCCAGCAGCTCGGGCCCAAACACCGGGGAGCTGTTTTTT. The chain uses TRBV5-1 and TRBJ2-2; the D is unclear. The V gene's germline CDR1 is SGHRS and CDR2 YFSETQ. V was shortened by 3 bases and J by 2 bases, with 8 bases between the two germline ends. The CDR3 spans 14 residues.